This record looks at one T cell receptor beta chain sequence and its context. Germline V lookup: CDR1 SEHNR, CDR2 FQNEAQ (reference sequence). The CDR3 totals 13 residues. Losses at the gene ends were 6 bases for V and 5 bases for J; bases not matched to a gene: 6. This table comes from immunoSEQ multiplex PCR, and its TCRdb copy is limited to in-frame clones, with some not included. This sample has hundreds of thousands of clones, with approximately 78% found just once. The source of the sample is a study of blood T cell repertoires in COVID-19. Study-level background: The origin of the acute and convalescent COVID-19 samples was the United States, Italy and Spain.

The V gene is TRBV7-9, the J gene TRBJ1-1; 7 nucleotides match TRBD1. This receptor was obtained from a woman at least 80 years old with acute or convalescent COVID-19. Sequenced sample: peripheral blood. The CDR3 DNA follows: TGTGCCAGCAGTCAACAGGGGAATACTGAAGCTTTCTTT. Protein product: CASSQQGNTEAFF.